The clone carrying this T cell receptor beta chain was counted once. In the authors' methods: Amplification with reference gene primers provided the estimates of nucleated cell counts. The assay was immunoSEQ multiplex PCR, and TCRdb's table has in-frame clones only and misses some. D and trimming come from the DNA, and the V and J calls and clone size come from that table. This sample has over 100,000 clones, with approximately 81% found just once. The data are from a study of blood T cell repertoires in COVID-19. At the level of the study: Samples came from the United States, Italy and Spain, spanning acute and convalescent COVID-19. Sources were T cells, B-cell-depleted T cells, or PBMCs; the material itself was cDNA or gDNA.

Looked up from germline, CDR1 is LNHDA and CDR2 is SQIVND (reference sequence). This CDR3 has 14 residues. The trim removed 5 bases at V and 7 bases at J, leaving 7 bases unmatched. This chain uses TRBV19 with TRBJ2-3, with 9 nucleotides matching TRBD1. The sequence came from a woman aged 55-75 years with active or convalescent COVID-19. Sequenced material: peripheral blood. The CDR3 DNA reads as TGTGCCAGTAGTTTGGGACAGGGAATGAATACGCAGTATTTT. As protein: CASSLGQGMNTQYF.